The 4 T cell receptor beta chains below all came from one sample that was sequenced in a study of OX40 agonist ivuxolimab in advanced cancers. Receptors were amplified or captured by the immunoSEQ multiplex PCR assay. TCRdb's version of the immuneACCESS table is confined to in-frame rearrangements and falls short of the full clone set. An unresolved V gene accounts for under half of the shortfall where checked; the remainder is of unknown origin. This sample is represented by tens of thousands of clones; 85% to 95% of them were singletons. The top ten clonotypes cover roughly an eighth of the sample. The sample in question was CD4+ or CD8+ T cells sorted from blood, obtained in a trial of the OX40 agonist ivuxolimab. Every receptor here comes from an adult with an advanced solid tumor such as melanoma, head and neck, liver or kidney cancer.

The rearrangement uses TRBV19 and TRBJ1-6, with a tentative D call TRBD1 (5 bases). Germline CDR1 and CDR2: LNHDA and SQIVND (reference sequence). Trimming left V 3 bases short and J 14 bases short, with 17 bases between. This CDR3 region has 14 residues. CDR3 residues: CASSIGHDSLTLHF. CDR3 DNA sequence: TGTGCCAGTAGTATTGGACACGATAGTCTGACCCTCCACTTT. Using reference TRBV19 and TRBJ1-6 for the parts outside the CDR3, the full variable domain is DGGITQSPKYLFRKEGQNVTLSCEQNLNHDAMYWYRQDPGQGLRLIYYSQIVNDFQKGDIAEGYSVSREKKESFPLTVTSAQKNPTAFYLCASSIGHDSLTLHFGNGTRLTVT.

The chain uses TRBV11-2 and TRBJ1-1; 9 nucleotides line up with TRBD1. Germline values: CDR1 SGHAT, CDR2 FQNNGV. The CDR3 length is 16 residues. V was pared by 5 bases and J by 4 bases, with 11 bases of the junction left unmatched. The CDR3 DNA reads TGTGCCAGCAGCATAACAGGGGGCGCGGATGGCACTGAAGCTTTCTTT. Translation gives CASSITGGADGTEAFF.

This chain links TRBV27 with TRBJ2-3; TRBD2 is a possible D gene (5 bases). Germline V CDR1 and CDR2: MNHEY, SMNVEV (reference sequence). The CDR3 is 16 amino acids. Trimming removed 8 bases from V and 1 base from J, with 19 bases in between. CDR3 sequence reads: CASSPGGPERTDTQYF. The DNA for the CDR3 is TGTGCCAGCTCCCCTGGCGGGCCGGAGCGCACAGATACGCAGTATTTT.

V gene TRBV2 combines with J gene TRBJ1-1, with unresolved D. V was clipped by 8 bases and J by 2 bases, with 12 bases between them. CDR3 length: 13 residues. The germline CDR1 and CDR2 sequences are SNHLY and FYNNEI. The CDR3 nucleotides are TGTGCCAGCGAGCCCCAGACCAACACTGAAGCTTTCTTT. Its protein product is CASEPQTNTEAFF.